Shown below are 12 T cell receptor beta chains from a single sample sequenced in a study of T cell responses to AZD1222 COVID-19 vaccine. The repertoire was sequenced with immunoSEQ multiplex PCR; TCRdb's copy has only in-frame clones and lacks some. The table records about 150,000 clones, 90% of them present only once. Sample: peripheral blood, taken on day 0 of AZD1222 vaccination. The receptors derive from an adult in good health.

The chain is built from TRBV7-2 and TRBJ2-7; 7 nucleotides align to TRBD2. CDR3 length: 13 amino acids. With 1 base clipped from V and 4 bases from J, the junction kept 1 base outside the gene matches. The V gene's germline CDR1 is SGHTA and CDR2 FQGNSA. The CDR3, as DNA: TGTGCCAGCAGCTTAGGGGAGGGGTACGAGCAGTACTTC. This gives the protein CASSLGEGYEQYF.

CDR3 nucleotide sequence: TGTGCCAGCTCACCACCAGGGACAGGGCCTTCACCCCTCCACTTT. It codes for CASSPPGTGPSPLHF. This rearrangement joins TRBV18 to TRBJ1-6; 9 bases are a match to TRBD1. CDR3 length: 15 amino acids. The V and J ends lost 0 bases and 9 bases, in that order; junction bases with no gene match: 3. Germline values: CDR1 KGHSH, CDR2 LQKENI.

The J gene is TRBJ2-3, the V gene TRBV11-2; D uncertain. The V end was cut by 0 bases, the J end by 2 bases, with 15 bases between. Germline V CDR1 and CDR2: SGHAT, FQNNGV. This CDR3 contains 17 residues. Here the CDR3 reads CASSLEGAELITDTQYF. The CDR3 bases are TGTGCCAGCAGCTTAGAGGGCGCGGAGCTCATCACAGATACGCAGTATTTT.

The V gene is TRBV7-9, the J gene TRBJ1-2, with 9 bases identical to TRBD1. The CDR3 is 17 amino acids. J gave up 7 bases and V 5 bases, and 17 bases lay outside the gene matches. The germline CDR1 and CDR2 sequences are SEHNR and FQNEAQ (reference sequence). CDR3 nucleotide sequence: TGTGCCAGCAGCAACCCAGACAGGGGGGCCCTCAGCAGTGGCTACACCTTC. It yields the protein CASSNPDRGALSSGYTF.

The chain couples TRBV3-1 (or the pseudogene TRBV3-2) to TRBJ1-2, with D possibly being TRBD1 (5 bases). Trimming left V 4 bases short and J 7 bases short, with 22 bases between. This CDR3 has 16 amino acids. CDR1 is LGHDT, CDR2 YNNKEL, per germline (reference sequence). The CDR3 sequence is CASSLTLRAKGFGYTF. For the CDR3, the DNA is TGTGCCAGCAGCCTCACCCTCAGGGCTAAGGGATTTGGCTACACCTTC.

V gene TRBV28 combines with J gene TRBJ1-4; D gene ambiguous. V lost 7 bases and J lost 5, with 17 bases in between. CDR1 is MDHEN and CDR2 is SYDVKM in the germline V gene. CDR3 size: 15 residues. CDR3 region: CASTTPSSLNEKLFF. CDR3 DNA: TGTGCCAGCACTACCCCTTCCAGCTTAAATGAAAAACTGTTTTTT.

The chain has TRBV6-1 and TRBJ2-1, with D possibly matching TRBD1 (5 bases). Per the germline V gene, CDR1 is MNHNS and CDR2 is SASEGT. The CDR3 contains 15 residues. V lost 3 bases and J lost 3, with 12 bases in between. CDR3 nucleotides: TGTGCCAGCAGTGACGCTGGGGCGGACTACAATGAGCAGTTCTTC. Amino acid sequence: CASSDAGADYNEQFF.

About this clone itself: This sample includes further DNA sequences coding for the same CDR3. The chain combines TRBV5-1 with TRBJ1-4; D not certain. The germline V gene has CDR1 SGHRS and CDR2 YFSETQ. The V gene lost 0 bases and the J gene lost 2 bases, with 5 bases spanning the gap. The CDR3 extends over 14 amino acids. In DNA form, the CDR3 reads TGCGCCAGCAGCTTGGACAGTACTAATGAAAAACTGTTTTTT. Protein: CASSLDSTNEKLFF.

The V gene is TRBV7-9, the J gene TRBJ1-6; D unclear. Trimming removed 1 base from V and 0 bases from J, with 10 bases in between. This CDR3 contains 17 residues. Per germline, CDR1 SEHNR and CDR2 FQNEAQ (reference sequence). Here the CDR3 DNA reads TGTGCCAGCAGCTTAGGGGGAGGGAGCTCCTATAATTCACCCCTCCACTTT. This codes for CASSLGGGSSYNSPLHF.

The chain joins TRBV6-6 to TRBJ1-5; D gene unclear. Trimming stripped 0 bases from V and 4 bases from J, with 4 bases between. CDR3 size: 13 residues. CDR1 is MNHNY, CDR2 SVGAGI, per germline (reference sequence). CDR3 protein: CASSYSTNQPQHF. The CDR3, as DNA: TGTGCCAGCAGTTACTCGACTAATCAGCCCCAGCATTTT.

This chain connects TRBV5-1 to TRBJ2-5; weak D call: TRBD2 (6 bases). With 2 bases removed from V and 4 bases from J, the gap between germline ends came to 15 bases. CDR3 length: 15 amino acids. Germline CDR1 and CDR2: SGHRS and YFSETQ. The CDR3 protein is CASSFRGGDGETQYF. DNA of the CDR3: TGCGCCAGCAGCTTCCGCGGCGGGGATGGAGAGACCCAGTACTTC.

CDR3 DNA: TGCAGCGTTGAGATCGTGGGGCGGGGGAGATACAATGAGCAGTTCTTC. Protein sequence: CSVEIVGRGRYNEQFF. V is TRBV29-1 and J is TRBJ2-1; 7 bases line up with TRBD2. V trimming: 3 bases; J trimming: 4 bases; junction bases outside the gene matches: 12. This CDR3 region has 16 residues. In germline, CDR1 is SQVTM, CDR2 ANQGSEA.